This TCR beta chain emerged from a study of blood T cell repertoires in COVID-19. About the research overall: The United States, Italy and Spain supplied acute and convalescent COVID-19 samples. The cDNA or gDNA used as material had been derived from T cells, B-cell-depleted T cells, or PBMCs.

Germline trimming cut 0 bases from V and 6 bases from J; bases unmatched to any gene: 12. Germline V gene lookup returns CDR1 ENHRY and CDR2 SYGVKD. The CDR3 totals 18 residues. The sample holds a few counts of this clone. Original analysis: Estimation of nucleated cell counts relied on the amplification of reference gene primers. TCRdb's table, derived via immunoSEQ multiplex PCR, lists solely in-frame clones and lacks some. V, J and clone size derive from that table, while D and trimming were established from the DNA sequence. The profile shows 85,000 to 120,000 clones, approximately 80% of them singletons.

The sequenced sample consisted of peripheral blood. The J gene is TRBJ2-7, the V gene TRBV10-3, with 12 bases identical to TRBD2. This clonotype was obtained from a man aged 55 to 70 with active or convalescent COVID-19. The CDR3 loop is CAISESIGTRLAGVEQYF. CDR3 bases: TGTGCCATCAGTGAGTCGATAGGTACCCGACTAGCGGGAGTCGAGCAGTACTTC.